The rows below give T cell receptor beta chains drawn from one sample of a study of long-term antiretroviral therapy in people with HIV. Generated by immunoSEQ multiplex PCR, the TCRdb table keeps only in-frame clones and is missing some. The sample lists 20,000 to 30,000 clones; about 80% were seen once. The material was unsorted PBMCs, obtained 1.2 years after starting antiretroviral therapy. These receptor sequences come from a woman aged 40 to 50 with HIV. The CDR3 runs from the conserved cysteine through the conserved F or W. A D gene is named only where the DNA matches it firmly. Not all rows give a size; the values are once, few, many and, for expanded clones, a class.

TRBV6-1	TRBJ2-7	.	.	CASSDPGNEQYF	TGTGCCAGCAGTGACCCCGGGAACGAGCAGTACTTC
TRBV27	TRBJ1-4	few	.	CASSPTAGDEKLFF	TGTGCCAGCAGCCCGACCGCCGGCGATGAAAAACTGTTTTTT
TRBV5-5	TRBJ1-1	.	.	CASSLTPGRVEAFF	TGTGCCAGCAGCTTGACCCCAGGAAGGGTAGAAGCTTTCTTT
TRBV7-9	TRBJ1-2	few	TRBD1	CASSLPGTGEGYTF	TGTGCCAGCAGCTTACCCGGGACAGGGGAAGGCTACACCTTC
TRBV6-1	TRBJ1-1	.	TRBD1	CASSPWTGDTEAFF	TGTGCCAGCAGTCCATGGACAGGGGACACTGAAGCTTTCTTT
TRBV18	TRBJ2-1	once	.	CASSPIQAVEQFF	TGTGCCAGCTCACCAATTCAAGCGGTTGAGCAGTTCTTC
TRBV11-2	TRBJ2-1	.	.	CASSLEYLQYEQFF	TGTGCCAGCAGCTTAGAGTATCTACAATATGAGCAGTTCTTC
TRBV10-2	TRBJ2-7	.	TRBD1	CASSPLTGLNEQYF	TGCGCCAGCAGTCCCTTGACAGGGTTGAACGAGCAGTACTTC
TRBV6-5	TRBJ1-2	once	.	CASSYDGTGHGYTF	TGTGCCAGCAGTTACGACGGCACGGGCCATGGCTACACCTTC
TRBV5-1	TRBJ1-4	.	.	CASSLEPVPAEKLFF	TGCGCCAGCAGCTTGGAACCGGTCCCGGCAGAAAAACTGTTTTTT
TRBV5-6	TRBJ2-7	.	TRBD2	CASRGAGASYEQYF	TGTGCCAGCAGAGGGGCGGGAGCCTCCTACGAGCAGTACTTC
TRBV18	TRBJ2-7	.	.	CASSPGPLLKTYEQYF	TGTGCCAGCTCACCAGGTCCCCTGCTCAAAACCTACGAGCAGTACTTC
TRBV2	TRBJ1-1	.	.	CASREPKMNTEAFF	TGTGCCAGCCGCGAGCCGAAAATGAACACTGAAGCTTTCTTT
TRBV18	TRBJ1-6	.	TRBD1	CASSTTGTNSPLHF	TGTGCCAGCTCAACGACAGGGACTAATTCACCCCTCCACTTT
TRBV5-4	TRBJ2-1	.	TRBD2	CASSLVGGISYNEQFF	TGTGCCAGCAGCTTGGTCGGGGGGATCTCCTACAATGAGCAGTTCTTC
TRBV30	TRBJ1-1	.	.	CAWETLRAFF	TGTGCCTGGGAGACACTTCGAGCTTTCTTT
TRBV4-1	TRBJ2-1	once	.	CASSQAINEQFF	TGCGCCAGCAGCCAAGCGATAAATGAGCAGTTCTTC
TRBV7-9	TRBJ1-4	.	TRBD1	CASSLGQGRATNEKLFF	TGTGCCAGCAGCCTCGGACAGGGGCGGGCAACTAATGAAAAACTGTTTTTT
TRBV5-3	TRBJ1-2	.	TRBD1	CARSLGLHRGYGYTF	TGTGCCAGAAGCTTGGGCCTTCACAGGGGTTATGGCTACACCTTC
TRBV5-6	TRBJ2-1	once	.	CASSTVNNEQFF	TGTGCCAGCTCGACAGTAAACAATGAGCAGTTCTTC
TRBV6-6	TRBJ1-4	few	.	CASSHREGYSEEKLFF	TGTGCCAGCAGCCACCGGGAAGGGTATTCGGAGGAAAAACTGTTTTTT
TRBV4-1	TRBJ2-7	.	.	CASSPGGGAGTYEQYF	TGCGCCAGCAGCCCCGGAGGCGGGGCAGGAACCTACGAGCAGTACTTC
TRBV30	TRBJ1-5	few	TRBD1	CAWSVTGGGQPQHF	TGTGCCTGGAGTGTAACAGGGGGAGGACAGCCCCAGCATTTT
TRBV29-1	TRBJ1-3	.	.	CSVDGPGVGNTIYF	TGCAGCGTTGATGGTCCAGGGGTAGGAAACACCATATATTTT
TRBV4-1	TRBJ2-7	once	TRBD2	CASSQDPLAGGTYEQYF	TGCGCCAGCAGCCAAGATCCGTTGGCGGGAGGAACCTACGAGCAGTACTTC
TRBV19	TRBJ2-2	.	.	CASSRQANTGELFF	TGTGCCAGTAGTCGTCAGGCGAACACCGGGGAGCTGTTTTTT
TRBV6-6	TRBJ1-5	.	.	CASNQRDLQNQPQHF	TGTGCCAGCAATCAGAGGGACTTGCAAAATCAGCCCCAGCATTTT
TRBV2	TRBJ2-1	.	TRBD2	CASSRGVAGEQFF	TGTGCCAGCAGCCGGGGGGTCGCGGGGGAGCAGTTCTTC
TRBV27	TRBJ2-5	once	TRBD1	CASSTRQGQTQYF	TGTGCCAGCAGTACTCGACAGGGCCAGACCCAGTACTTC